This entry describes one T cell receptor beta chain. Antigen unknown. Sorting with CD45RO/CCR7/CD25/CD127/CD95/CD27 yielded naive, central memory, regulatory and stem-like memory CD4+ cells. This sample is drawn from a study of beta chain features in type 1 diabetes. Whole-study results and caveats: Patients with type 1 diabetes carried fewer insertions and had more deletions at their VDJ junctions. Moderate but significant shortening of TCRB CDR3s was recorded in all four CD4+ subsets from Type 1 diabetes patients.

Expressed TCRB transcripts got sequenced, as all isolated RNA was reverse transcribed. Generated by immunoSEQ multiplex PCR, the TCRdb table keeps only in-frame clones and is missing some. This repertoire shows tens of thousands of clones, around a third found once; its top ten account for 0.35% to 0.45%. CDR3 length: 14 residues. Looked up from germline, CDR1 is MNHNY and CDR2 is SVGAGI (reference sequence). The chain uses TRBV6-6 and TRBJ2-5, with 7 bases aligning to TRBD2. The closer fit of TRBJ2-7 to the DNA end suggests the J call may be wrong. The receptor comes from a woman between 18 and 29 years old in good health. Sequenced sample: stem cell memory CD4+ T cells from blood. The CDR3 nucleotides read TGTGCCAGCAGTTACTCAGGACTAGGAGACGAGCAGTACTTC. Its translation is CASSYSGLGDEQYF.